One and the same sample provided the 15 T cell receptor beta chains below, sequenced in a study of blood T cell repertoires in acute mononucleosis. As for time point: acute infectious mononucleosis, at clinical presentation within 2 weeks of symptom onset (visit 1). Here immunoSEQ multiplex PCR was the method, and the copy in TCRdb shows in-frame clones only, minus some. The data show 2,000 or so clones, under 30% seen once. The sample consisted of EBV YVL epitope tetramer+ CD8+ T cells sorted from PBMCs, taken during acute infectious mononucleosis. The subset: CD8 T cells binding a tetramer with EBV BRLF1 109-117 peptide (YVL-BR). All receptors come from a young man with infectious mononucleosis caused by EBV.

The chain recombines TRBV6-6 with TRBJ2-1; D is unresolved. This CDR3 comprises 13 residues. Deletions cut 10 bases from V and 8 bases from J, with 18 bases between. From germline, CDR1 is MNHNY and CDR2 SVGAGI (reference sequence). CDR3 sequence reads: CAIKTGPVHEQFF. Here the CDR3 DNA reads TGTGCCATCAAAACCGGGCCGGTCCATGAGCAGTTCTTC.

Note on this clone: The junction does not match germline at one end; this may be a read error. Here the CDR3 DNA reads TGTGCCAGCAGACAAACGTCCAGGGAGCAGTTTTTT. Protein sequence: CASRQTSREQFF. The chain couples TRBV13 to TRBJ2-2; D could derive from TRBD1 or TRBD2 (5 bases each). The CDR3 contains 12 residues. The V gene's germline CDR1 is PRHDT and CDR2 FYEKMQ (reference sequence). Filled out from reference TRBV13 and TRBJ2-2, the complete variable domain reads AAGVIQSPRHLIKEKRETATLKCYPIPRHDTVYWYQQGPGQDPQFLISFYEKMQSDKGSIPDRFSAQQFSDYHSELNMSSLELGDSALYFCASRQTSREQFFGEGSRLTVL.

Many counts were recorded for this clone. Here the CDR3 DNA reads TGTGCCAGCAGGCCCCTACTTGGGTCAGCGTCGACGCAGTATTTT. Amino acid sequence: CASRPLLGSASTQYF. The rearrangement links TRBV28 to TRBJ2-3; the D is unclear. This CDR3 is 15 amino acids long. Trimming took off 6 bases at V and 9 bases at J, with 22 bases between the two ends. Germline CDR1 reads MDHEN; CDR2 reads SYDVKM.

Ten or more counts support this clone. The chain links TRBV27 to TRBJ2-5; D possibly corresponds to TRBD1 (5 bases). V lost 5 bases and J lost 1, with 17 bases in between. The CDR3 has 16 amino acids. Germline V lookup: CDR1 MNHEY, CDR2 SMNVEV (reference sequence). CDR3 nucleotides: TGTGCCAGCAGTCCGGACGCCTCCAGGGTCCAAGAGACCCAGTACTTC. Its protein product is CASSPDASRVQETQYF.

This clone has ten or more counts. CDR3 region: CASAGTLYNEQFF. For the CDR3, the DNA is TGTGCCAGCGCCGGGACACTCTACAATGAGCAGTTCTTC. The V call is TRBV6-5, the J call TRBJ2-1; a possible D gene is TRBD1 (6 bases). Per germline, CDR1 MNHEY and CDR2 SVGAGI. V lost 8 bases to trimming and J lost 3 bases, with 11 bases between them. The CDR3 is 13 residues long.

This clone was seen a few times. The J gene is TRBJ2-4, the V gene TRBV7-3, with D maybe TRBD2 (6 bases). CDR1 is SGHTA and CDR2 is FQGTGA in the germline V gene. The CDR3 is 14 amino acids. Trimming cost V 5 bases and J 7 bases, with 15 bases left between them. As DNA, the CDR3 is TGTGCCAGCAGCCATCTGGGGGGAGACAACATTCAGTACTTC. This encodes CASSHLGGDNIQYF. Supplemented by reference TRBV7-3 and TRBJ2-4, the full variable domain reads GAGVSQTPSNKVTEKGKYVELRCDPISGHTALYWYRQSLGQGPEFLIYFQGTGAADDSGLPNDRFFAVRPEGSVSTLKIQRTERGDSAVYLCASSHLGGDNIQYFGAGTRLSVL.

V gene TRBV6-5 combines with J gene TRBJ2-3, with D unresolved. The CDR3 consists of 15 residues. The V gene's germline CDR1 is MNHEY and CDR2 SVGAGI. Trimming took off 5 bases at V and 10 bases at J, with 22 bases between the two ends. This CDR3 reads CASSAVLGSSSSQYF. Here the CDR3 DNA reads TGTGCCAGCAGTGCCGTACTTGGGTCATCGTCGTCGCAGTATTTT.

This clone showed up just a few times. This is likely an artifact of a read error, given a far larger clone one base away. The same CDR3 also results from other DNA sequences found in this sample. V and J are TRBV4-1 and TRBJ2-7, with 11 bases fitting TRBD2. After removal of 0 bases from V and 6 bases from J, the junction contained 4 bases not matched to a gene. Germline assignment: CDR1 MGHRA and CDR2 YSYEKL. The CDR3 loop spans 15 amino acids. CDR3 in amino acids: CASSQDTSGRAEQYF. The CDR3 DNA reads TGCGCCAGCAGCCAAGATACTAGCGGGAGAGCCGAGCAGTACTTC.

This clone showed up just a few times. The conserved closing phenylalanine or tryptophan is absent in this CDR3, likely reflecting a read error. Because the CDR3's place on the DNA is in doubt, the DNA is left out and the CDR3 is given as listed by TCRdb. J is TRBJ1-1 and V is TRBV28. The CDR3 spans 11 residues, counting both ends. Germline V lookup: CDR1 MDHEN, CDR2 SYDVKM. The CDR3 sequence: CASSLSNETFS.

To note about this clone: A far bigger clonotype differs at one base, so this is likely a read error. The chain has TRBV11-2 and TRBJ2-5; D is possibly TRBD1 (6 bases). The V end lost 0 bases, the J end lost 5 bases, and 16 bases lay between the germline ends. This CDR3 region has 16 residues. The germline gives CDR1 SGHAT, CDR2 FQNNGV. The CDR3 bases are TGTGCCAGCAGCTTAGATTTAACAGGGATGAGGGAGACCCAGTACTTC. It translates to CASSLDLTGMRETQYF.

Remarks on this clone: One end of the junction does not line up with germline, which may come from a read error. The chain joins TRBV6-5 to TRBJ2-3; D is ambiguous. The CDR3 spans 15 residues. Germline V gives CDR1 MNHEY, CDR2 SVGAGI. CDR3 sequence (DNA): TGTGCCAGCAGTGCCCTACTTGGGTCAGCGTCGACGAGTATTTTT. This translates into CASSALLGSASTSIF.

In regard to this clone: Sequence at one end of the junction differs from germline and may be a read error. This chain links TRBV27 with TRBJ1-5; 8 bases agree with TRBD1. CDR3 length: 13 residues. Germline V CDR1 and CDR2: MNHEY, SMNVEV (reference sequence). The DNA for the CDR3 is TGTGCCTGCAGCGGGACAGGATCGTGGCCGCAGCATTTT. Protein sequence: CACSGTGSWPQHF.

Concerning this clone: With only one base between it and a far larger clone, this is likely a read error. The chain recombines TRBV13 with TRBJ2-2; D is uncertain. The V end was cut by 6 bases, the J end by 6 bases, with 8 bases between. In germline, CDR1 is PRHDT, CDR2 FYEKMQ (reference sequence). The CDR3 length is 12 residues. This CDR3 is CASRQASGELFF. In DNA, the CDR3 is TGTGCCAGCAGACAAGCGTCCGGGGAGCTGTTTTTT.

About this clone: This is likely an artifact of a read error, given a far larger clone one base away. This sample also contains other DNA sequences that code for the same CDR3. The chain recombines TRBV19 with TRBJ2-1; no clear D. This CDR3 is built from 11 residues. V dropped 7 bases and J dropped 2 bases, with 3 bases sitting between them. Per germline, CDR1 LNHDA and CDR2 SQIVND (reference sequence). The CDR3 nucleotides are TGTGCCAGTACTGCCTACAATGAGCAGTTCTTC. It codes for CASTAYNEQFF.

The chain carries TRBV4-2 and TRBJ1-1; D is undetermined. This CDR3 spans 12 amino acids. Looked up from germline, CDR1 is LGHNA and CDR2 is YNFKEQ. The V and J ends lost 5 bases and 3 bases respectively, with 7 bases between them. In DNA, the CDR3 is TGTGCCAGCAGCTGGACGGACACTGAAGCTTTCTTT. Protein: CASSWTDTEAFF.